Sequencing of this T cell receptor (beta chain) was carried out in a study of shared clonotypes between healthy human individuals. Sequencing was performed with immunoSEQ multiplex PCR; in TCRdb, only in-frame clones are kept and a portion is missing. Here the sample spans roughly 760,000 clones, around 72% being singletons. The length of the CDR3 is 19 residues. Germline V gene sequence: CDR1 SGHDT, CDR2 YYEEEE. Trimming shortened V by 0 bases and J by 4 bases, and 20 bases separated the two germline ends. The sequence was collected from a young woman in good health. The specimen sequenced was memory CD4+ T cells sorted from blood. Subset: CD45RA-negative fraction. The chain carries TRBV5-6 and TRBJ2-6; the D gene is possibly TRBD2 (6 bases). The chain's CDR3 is CASSLVYEGLRSGANVLTF. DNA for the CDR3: TGTGCCAGCAGCTTGGTGTATGAGGGACTTCGGTCCGGGGCCAACGTCCTGACTTTC.